This TCR beta chain stems from a study of identical twins. This clonotype was observed a few times. Its antigen is still unknown. The germline V and J ends were trimmed by 0 bases and 7 bases, with 19 bases remaining between them. Germline V gene lookup returns CDR1 MNHNY and CDR2 SVGAGI (reference sequence). This CDR3 has 17 amino acids. Study findings and constraints: Invariant populations such as MAIT and iNKT cells could partly muddle zero-insertion analyses. Where beta out-of-frame sequences were concerned, excess twin sharing was weaker.

It was template switching that added a universal primer site, and there were unique molecular identifiers on the cDNA. One entry per CDR3 protein, called by TCRdb with MiXCR from the 5' RACE reads. The table records 1,800,000 or so distinct CDR3 sequences, less than 35% of them present only once. Specimen: cord blood. The chain employs TRBV6-6 and TRBJ2-1; D might be TRBD1 or TRBD2, each matching 6 bases. The TCR sequence derives from a newborn girl in good health. The CDR3 nucleotides are TGTGCCAGCAGTTACTCGATTAGGGGGGCTCGGGGAAATGAGCAGTTCTTC. This translates into CASSYSIRGARGNEQFF.